The source of this TCR beta chain is a study of T cells in Graves' hyperthyroidism and ophthalmopathy. A sample of blood taken at first hyperthyroidism diagnosis preceded any ophthalmopathy symptoms. PBMCs were sourced from more than 9 ml fresh peripheral blood. Regions amplified from RNA transcripts were the TCR beta CDR3 regions. The study used the HTBI primer set for a first-round RT-PCR of the TCR CDR3. TCRdb reanalysed the multiplex PCR reads using MiXCR and keeps one entry per CDR3 protein. Of roughly 260,000 distinct CDR3 sequences listed, about 15% are singletons. Findings and limits, study-wide: By a 13 V-J model, ophthalmopathy was set apart from stable hyperthyroidism. Blood also carried most thyroid clonotypes expanded above 0.001.

To note about this clonotype: The antigen remains unidentified.

Input material: blood. This TCR was sampled from a woman in her forties with Graves' hyperthyroidism that later progressed to Graves' ophthalmopathy.

The CDR3 loop is CASSATSSLGVSNEQFF. The CDR3 DNA follows: TGCGCCAGCAGCGCGACTAGTTCCTTGGGGGTTTCCAATGAGCAGTTCTTC. This chain connects TRBV10-2 to TRBJ2-1, with D possibly matching TRBD2 (6 bases). CDR3 size: 17 residues. CDR1 WSHSY and CDR2 SAAADI come from the germline V gene. V lost 6 bases to trimming and J lost 6 bases, with 24 bases between them.